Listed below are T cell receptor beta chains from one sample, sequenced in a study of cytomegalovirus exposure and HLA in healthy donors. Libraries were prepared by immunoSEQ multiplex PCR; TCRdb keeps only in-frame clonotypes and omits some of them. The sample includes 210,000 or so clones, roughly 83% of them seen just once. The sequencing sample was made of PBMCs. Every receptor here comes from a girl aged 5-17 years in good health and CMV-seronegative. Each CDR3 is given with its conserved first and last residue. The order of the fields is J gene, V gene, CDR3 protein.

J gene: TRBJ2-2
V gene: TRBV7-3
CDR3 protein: CASSLIAGSGELFF

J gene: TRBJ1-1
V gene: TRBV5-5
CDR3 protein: CASDRASGGANTEAFF

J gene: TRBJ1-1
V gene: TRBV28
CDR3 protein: CASSLSSQTGTEAFF

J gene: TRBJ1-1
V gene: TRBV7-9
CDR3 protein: CASSFNRARENTEAFF

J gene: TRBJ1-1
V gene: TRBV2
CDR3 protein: CASKLTTGGTEAFF

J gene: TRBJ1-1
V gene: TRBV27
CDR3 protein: CASSLWTGGTEAFF

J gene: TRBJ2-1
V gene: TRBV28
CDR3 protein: CASSYNSPYNEQFF

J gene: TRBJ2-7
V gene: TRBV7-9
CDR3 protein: CASSLDREQYF

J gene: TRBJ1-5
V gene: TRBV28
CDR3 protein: CASRPGRFGTDNQPQHF

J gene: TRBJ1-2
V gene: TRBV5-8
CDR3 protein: CASSLAPGPNYGYTF

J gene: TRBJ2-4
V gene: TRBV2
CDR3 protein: CASRTGEKNIQYF

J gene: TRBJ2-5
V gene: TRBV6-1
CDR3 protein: CASSEGTARETQYF

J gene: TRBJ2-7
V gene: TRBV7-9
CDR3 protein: CASSGGDRGTYEQYF

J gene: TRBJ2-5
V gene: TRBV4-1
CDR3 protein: CASRLEETQYF